This T cell receptor (beta chain) stems from a study of cytomegalovirus exposure and HLA in healthy donors. Regarding the study as a whole: Most TCR sequences proved rare, with some public TCRs found in many donors. Published work reported that the classifier diagnosed cytomegalovirus status with high specificity and sensitivity.

Participants comprised healthy donors of bone marrow. While unrecorded immune exposures were likely, the donors were nominally healthy when sampled. The PCR ran on 60 Vbeta and 13 Jbeta primers. Repertoires were generated with immunoSEQ multiplex PCR, while TCRdb's copy carries only in-frame clones and drops some. Of fewer than 250,000 clones in the sample, roughly 80% were seen once. A word on this clone: As yet, its antigen is unknown.

Germline V gene sequence: CDR1 LGHNA, CDR2 YSLEER. Germline trimming cut 0 bases from V and 8 bases from J; bases unmatched to any gene: 7. This CDR3 region has 15 residues. The sequenced material came from PBMCs. The TCR was taken from a man aged 30-40 years in good health and CMV-seronegative. V usage is TRBV4-3 and J usage is TRBJ2-1; 7 bases are shared with TRBD2. The CDR3 reads CASSQDRDYRDEQFF. The CDR3 bases are TGCGCCAGCAGCCAAGATCGGGACTATAGGGATGAGCAGTTCTTC.